This TCR beta chain was sequenced in a study of vaccination and CD4 T cells after COVID-19. About the research overall: Post-vaccination samples were procured at a median of roughly 76 days following dose two (range 14 to 241). Overlapping spike peptides from SARS-CoV-2, HCoV-NL63, HCoV-OC43 and HCoV-229E served to stimulate the cells.

Broader study findings: The median SARS-CoV-2-reactive clonotype number increased from approximately 21 to 40, without statistical significance.

The Oncomine TCR Beta short-read assay was what sequenced the DNA obtained from cultured CD4+ T cells. TCRdb ran MiXCR on the PCR reads and lists one entry per CDR3 protein. Of under 25,000 distinct CDR3 sequences in the sample, roughly 45% were seen once. Trimming stripped 0 bases from V and 7 bases from J, with 10 bases between. The CDR3 contains 14 residues. Per germline, CDR1 MNHNS and CDR2 SASEGT. To note about this clonotype: What it binds is unknown.

Noted treatment: roughly 11-day PBMC culture with coronavirus spike peptide pools or control peptides (ViraFEST assay). PBMC cultures, at a few million cells per well, received 10 IU/ml IL-2 and 8 to 10 ug/ml peptide pools. The TCR sequence derives from a human donor who had recovered from COVID-19. Sequencing was performed on CD4+ T cells from blood, cultured in vitro, taken before SARS-CoV-2 vaccination. V gene TRBV6-1 combines with J gene TRBJ1-5; perhaps TRBD1 as D (6 bases). CDR3 DNA sequence: TGTGCCAGCAGTGAAGCAAGACAGGAACAGCCCCAGCATTTT. Its translation is CASSEARQEQPQHF.